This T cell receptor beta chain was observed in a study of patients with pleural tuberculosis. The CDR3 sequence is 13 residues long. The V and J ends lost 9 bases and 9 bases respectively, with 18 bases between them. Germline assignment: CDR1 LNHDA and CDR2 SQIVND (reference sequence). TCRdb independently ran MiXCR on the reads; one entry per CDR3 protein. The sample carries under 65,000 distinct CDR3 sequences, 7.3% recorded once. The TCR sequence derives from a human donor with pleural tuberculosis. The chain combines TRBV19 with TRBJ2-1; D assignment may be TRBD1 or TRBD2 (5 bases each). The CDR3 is CASGRGAESEQFF. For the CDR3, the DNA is TGTGCCAGCGGGCGAGGGGCGGAATCTGAGCAGTTCTTC.